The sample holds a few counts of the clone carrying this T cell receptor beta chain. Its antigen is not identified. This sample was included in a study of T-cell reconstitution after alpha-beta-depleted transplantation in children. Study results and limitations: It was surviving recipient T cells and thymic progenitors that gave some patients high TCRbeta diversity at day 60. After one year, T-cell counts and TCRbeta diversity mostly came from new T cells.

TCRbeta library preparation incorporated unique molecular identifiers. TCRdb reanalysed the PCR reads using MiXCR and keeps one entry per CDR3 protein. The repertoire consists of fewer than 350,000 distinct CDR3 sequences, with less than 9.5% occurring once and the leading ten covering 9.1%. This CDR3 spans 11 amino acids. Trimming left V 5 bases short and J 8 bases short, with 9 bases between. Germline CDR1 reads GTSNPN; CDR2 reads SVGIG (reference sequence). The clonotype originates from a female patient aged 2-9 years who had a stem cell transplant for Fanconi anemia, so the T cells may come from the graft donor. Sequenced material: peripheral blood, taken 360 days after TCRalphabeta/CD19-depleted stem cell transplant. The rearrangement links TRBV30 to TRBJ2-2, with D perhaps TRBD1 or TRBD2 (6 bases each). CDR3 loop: CAWQGTGELFF. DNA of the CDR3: TGTGCCTGGCAGGGGACTGGGGAGCTGTTTTTT.